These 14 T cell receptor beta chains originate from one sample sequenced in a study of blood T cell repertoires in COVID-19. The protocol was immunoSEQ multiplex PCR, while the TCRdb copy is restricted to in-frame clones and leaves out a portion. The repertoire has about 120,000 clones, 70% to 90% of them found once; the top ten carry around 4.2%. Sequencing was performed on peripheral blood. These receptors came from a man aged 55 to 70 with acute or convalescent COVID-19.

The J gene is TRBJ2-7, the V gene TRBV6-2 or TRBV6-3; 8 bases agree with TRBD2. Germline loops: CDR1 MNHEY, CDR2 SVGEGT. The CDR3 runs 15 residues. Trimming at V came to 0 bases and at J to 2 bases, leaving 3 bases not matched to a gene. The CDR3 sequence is CASSYSTGGPYEQYF. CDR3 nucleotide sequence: TGTGCCAGCAGTTACTCAACGGGAGGGCCCTACGAGCAGTACTTC.

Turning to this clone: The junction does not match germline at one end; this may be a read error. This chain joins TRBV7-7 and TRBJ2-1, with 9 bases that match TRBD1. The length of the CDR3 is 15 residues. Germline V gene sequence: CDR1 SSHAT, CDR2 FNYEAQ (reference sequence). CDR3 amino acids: CASSPRQGAYNEQFF. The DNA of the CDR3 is TGTGCTAGCAGCCCCCGACAGGGGGCCTACAATGAGCAGTTCTTC.

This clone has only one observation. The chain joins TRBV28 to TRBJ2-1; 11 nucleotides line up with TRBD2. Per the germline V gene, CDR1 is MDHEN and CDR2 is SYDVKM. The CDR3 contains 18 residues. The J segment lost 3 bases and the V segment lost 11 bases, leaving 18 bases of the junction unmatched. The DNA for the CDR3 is TGTGCCTCCAGCAGTTTTTTATCGGGGACTAGCGGCTACAATGAGCAGTTCTTC. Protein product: CASSSFLSGTSGYNEQFF.

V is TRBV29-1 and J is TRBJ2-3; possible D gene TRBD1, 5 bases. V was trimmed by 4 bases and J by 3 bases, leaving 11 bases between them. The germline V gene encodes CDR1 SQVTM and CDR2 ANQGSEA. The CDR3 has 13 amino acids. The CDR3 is CSVGGKGTDTQYF. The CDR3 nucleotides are TGCAGCGTTGGGGGAAAGGGGACAGATACGCAGTATTTT.

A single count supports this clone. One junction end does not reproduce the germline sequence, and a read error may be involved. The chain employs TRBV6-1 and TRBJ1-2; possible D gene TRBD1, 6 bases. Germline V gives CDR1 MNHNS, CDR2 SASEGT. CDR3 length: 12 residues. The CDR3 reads CASSDVSTGLYF. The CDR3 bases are TGTGCCAGCAGTGACGTATCGACAGGCTTATACTTC.

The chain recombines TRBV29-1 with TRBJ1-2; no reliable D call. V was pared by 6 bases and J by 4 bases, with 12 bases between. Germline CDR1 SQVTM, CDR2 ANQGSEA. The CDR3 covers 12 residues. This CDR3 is CSVTGEGYGYTF. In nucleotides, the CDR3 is TGCAGCGTAACGGGCGAGGGCTATGGCTACACCTTC.

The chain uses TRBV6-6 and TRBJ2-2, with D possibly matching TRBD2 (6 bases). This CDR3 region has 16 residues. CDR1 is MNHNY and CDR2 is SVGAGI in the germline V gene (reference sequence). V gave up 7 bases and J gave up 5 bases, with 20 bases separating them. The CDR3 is CASTRTAGSGTGELFF. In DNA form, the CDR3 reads TGTGCCAGCACCCGGACTGCGGGATCGGGGACCGGGGAGCTGTTTTTT.

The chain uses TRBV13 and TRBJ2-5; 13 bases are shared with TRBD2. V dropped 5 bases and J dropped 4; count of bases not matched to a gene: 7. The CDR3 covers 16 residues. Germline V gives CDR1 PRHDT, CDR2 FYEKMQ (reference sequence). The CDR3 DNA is TGTGCCAGCAGCCCCTGGACTAGCGGGAGACGAGAGACCCAGTACTTC. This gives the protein CASSPWTSGRRETQYF.

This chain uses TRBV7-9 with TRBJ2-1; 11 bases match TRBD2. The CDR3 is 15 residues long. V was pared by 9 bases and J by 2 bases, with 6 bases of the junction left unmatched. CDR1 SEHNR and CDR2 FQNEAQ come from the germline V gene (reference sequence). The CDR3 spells CASPGLAAAYNEQFF. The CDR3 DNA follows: TGTGCCAGTCCGGGACTAGCGGCAGCCTACAATGAGCAGTTCTTC.

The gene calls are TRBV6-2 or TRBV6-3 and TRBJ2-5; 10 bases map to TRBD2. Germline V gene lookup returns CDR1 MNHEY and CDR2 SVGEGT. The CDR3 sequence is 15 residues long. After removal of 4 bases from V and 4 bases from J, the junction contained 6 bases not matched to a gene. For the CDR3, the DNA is TGTGCCAGCAGTTCCCTAGCGGGAGTCTCAGAGACCCAGTACTTC. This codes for CASSSLAGVSETQYF.

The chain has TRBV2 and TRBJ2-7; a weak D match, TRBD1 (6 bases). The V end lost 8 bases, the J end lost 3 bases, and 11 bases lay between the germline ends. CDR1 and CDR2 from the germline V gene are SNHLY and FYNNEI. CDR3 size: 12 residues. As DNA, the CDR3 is TGTGCCAGCGGGGGACAACTCTACGAGCAGTACTTC. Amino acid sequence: CASGGQLYEQYF.

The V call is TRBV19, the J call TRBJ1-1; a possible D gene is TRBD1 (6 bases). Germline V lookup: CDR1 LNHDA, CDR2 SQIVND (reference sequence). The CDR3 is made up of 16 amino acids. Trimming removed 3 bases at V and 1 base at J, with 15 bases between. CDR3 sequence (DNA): TGTGCCAGTAGTATTTCTGGGGCAGGGGCGAACACTGAAGCTTTCTTT. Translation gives CASSISGAGANTEAFF.

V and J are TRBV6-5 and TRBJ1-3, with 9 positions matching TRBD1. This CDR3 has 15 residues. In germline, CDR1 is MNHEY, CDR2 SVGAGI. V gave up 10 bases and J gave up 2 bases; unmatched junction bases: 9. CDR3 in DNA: TGTGCCACTAGCCGGGACAGGGATGCTGGAAACACCATATATTTT. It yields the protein CATSRDRDAGNTIYF.

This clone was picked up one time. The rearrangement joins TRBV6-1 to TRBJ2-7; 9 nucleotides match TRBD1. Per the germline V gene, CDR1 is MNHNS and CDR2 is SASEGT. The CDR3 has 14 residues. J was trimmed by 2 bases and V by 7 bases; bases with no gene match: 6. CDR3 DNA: TGTGCCAGCATCTCCCGGGACAGGGCCTACGAGCAGTACTTC. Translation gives CASISRDRAYEQYF.